The 25 T cell receptor beta chains below all came from one sample that was sequenced in a study of shared clonotypes between healthy human individuals. Generated by immunoSEQ multiplex PCR, the TCRdb table keeps only in-frame clones and is missing some. This table holds approximately 1.5 million clones, under 99% found once. The sample comprised naive CD4+ T cells sorted from blood. The subset was: CD45RA+ positively selected. The origin of the receptors is a man aged 25-45 years in good health.

This clone has just one count. This rearrangement joins TRBV5-1 to TRBJ2-7; TRBD1 might be the D (6 bases). Germline V CDR1 and CDR2: SGHRS, YFSETQ. The CDR3 runs 17 residues. Trimming pared 0 bases from V and 4 bases from J, leaving 20 bases between. The DNA of the CDR3 is TGCGCCAGCAGCTTGGCCATTGTGGCAGGGGCTAATTACGAGCAGTACTTC. This encodes CASSLAIVAGANYEQYF.

This clone is a singleton in its sample. This chain joins TRBV10-1 and TRBJ2-3; 12 bases agree with TRBD2. The CDR3 has 15 amino acids. Germline assignment: CDR1 WNHNN and CDR2 SYGVQD (reference sequence). With 4 bases clipped from V and 7 bases from J, the junction kept 6 bases outside the gene matches. The CDR3 region has the DNA TGCGCCAGCAGTGGGCTAGCGGGAGGGGAAAATACGCAGTATTTT. Protein: CASSGLAGGENTQYF.

As to this clone: An end of the junction does not agree with germline; a read error may underlie this. The rearrangement links TRBV6-1 to TRBJ2-3; D unclear. This CDR3 comprises 13 residues. Germline V CDR1 and CDR2: MNHNS, SASEGT. CDR3 coding DNA: TGTGCCAGCAGTGAACCCAACACAAATACGCAGTATTTT. Translated, it gives CASSEPNTNTQYF.

The chain combines TRBV15 with TRBJ2-5; the D is unclear. The CDR3 loop spans 14 amino acids. Germline lookup yields CDR1 LNHNV and CDR2 YYDKDF (reference sequence). V gave up 1 base and J gave up 1 base, with 7 bases separating them. CDR3: CATSRARSQETQYF. Here the CDR3 DNA reads TGTGCCACCAGCAGAGCGCGGAGCCAAGAGACCCAGTACTTC.

The chain is built from TRBV25-1 and TRBJ1-1, with 9 bases aligning to TRBD1. Germline V gene data show CDR1 as MGHDK and CDR2 as SYGVNS. The CDR3 runs to 15 residues. The chain's CDR3 is CCGQGSSKGNTEAFF. The CDR3 nucleotides read TGTTGCGGACAGGGGTCCTCCAAAGGGAACACTGAAGCTTTCTTT.

The chain combines TRBV25-1 with TRBJ2-2; TRBD2 is a possible D gene (6 bases). In germline, CDR1 is MGHDK, CDR2 SYGVNS. V was shortened by 9 bases and J by 0 bases, with 8 bases between the two germline ends. The CDR3 extends over 13 amino acids. Here the CDR3 DNA reads TGTGCCAGTATAGCGGCGAACACCGGGGAGCTGTTTTTT. It is translated as CASIAANTGELFF. The full variable domain, completed using reference TRBV25-1 and TRBJ2-2, is EADIYQTPRYLVIGTGKKITLECSQTMGHDKMYWYQQDPGMELHLIHYSYGVNSTEKGDLSSESTVSRIRTEHFPLTLESARPSHTSQYLCASIAANTGELFFGEGSRLTVL.

This chain links TRBV15 with TRBJ2-7, with unresolved D. CDR1 is LNHNV and CDR2 is YYDKDF in the germline V gene (reference sequence). V lost 4 bases and J 5 bases, leaving 6 bases between the germline ends. The CDR3 sequence is 11 residues long. DNA for the CDR3: TGTGCCACCAGCAAAGAGGACGAGCAGTACTTC. As protein: CATSKEDEQYF.

The chain links TRBV4-2 to TRBJ2-5, with D hard to call. Trimming left V 5 bases short and J 7 bases short, with 11 bases between. The CDR3 length is 12 residues. Germline lookup yields CDR1 LGHNA and CDR2 YNFKEQ. For the CDR3, the DNA is TGTGCCAGCAGCGAACCTCCAGGGACCCAGTACTTC. It specifies CASSEPPGTQYF.

This clone has only one observation. CDR3 region: CASSLRTSGNYEQYF. The CDR3 DNA reads TGTGCCAGCAGCTTGAGGACTAGCGGGAACTACGAGCAGTACTTC. The gene calls are TRBV7-8 and TRBJ2-7; 12 bases are a match to TRBD2. The CDR3 length is 15 residues. Germline values: CDR1 SGHVS, CDR2 FQNEAQ. J lost 3 bases, V lost 3 bases, and 3 bases had no gene match.

The chain couples TRBV10-1 to TRBJ2-2; the D gene is possibly TRBD2 (6 bases). Germline V gives CDR1 WNHNN, CDR2 SYGVQD (reference sequence). The V end was cut by 11 bases, the J end by 5 bases, with 15 bases between. This CDR3 has 13 residues. In nucleotides, the CDR3 is TGCGCCTCCACCGAGACTAGGACCGGGGAGCTGTTTTTT. Translating gives CASTETRTGELFF.

The chain joins TRBV14 to TRBJ2-2; possible D gene TRBD1, 5 bases. V was shortened by 3 bases and J by 5 bases, with 28 bases between the two germline ends. Germline V lookup: CDR1 SGHDN, CDR2 FVKESK. CDR3 size: 20 residues. Here the CDR3 reads CASSQPGQGAPGFKTGELFF. The CDR3, as DNA: TGTGCCAGCAGCCAGCCAGGGCAAGGGGCACCAGGATTTAAGACCGGGGAGCTGTTTTTT.

This chain connects TRBV5-4 to TRBJ2-7, with D perhaps given as TRBD1 or TRBD2 (6 bases each). Germline lookup yields CDR1 SGHNT and CDR2 YYREEE (reference sequence). CDR3 length: 13 amino acids. Trimming removed 2 bases at V and 6 bases at J, with 12 bases between. Here the CDR3 reads CASSLTGAPEQYF. The CDR3 coding sequence is TGTGCCAGCAGCTTAACGGGGGCGCCCGAGCAGTACTTC.

The chain carries TRBV2 and TRBJ2-7; perhaps TRBD1 as D (6 bases). Trimming stripped 6 bases from V and 2 bases from J, with 20 bases between. CDR3 length: 16 residues. Germline V gene lookup returns CDR1 SNHLY and CDR2 FYNNEI. The CDR3 nucleotides read TGTGCCAGCAGGGAGGCAGAAGGACAGAGGGCCTACGAGCAGTACTTC. Translating gives CASREAEGQRAYEQYF.

V is TRBV5-5 and J is TRBJ2-2; D not resolved. Germline assignment: CDR1 SGHKS and CDR2 YYEKEE (reference sequence). The V end was cut by 3 bases, the J end by 1 base, with 4 bases between. CDR3 length equals 13 residues. The CDR3: CASSWQNTGELFF. CDR3 in DNA: TGTGCCAGCAGCTGGCAGAACACCGGGGAGCTGTTTTTT.

The chain employs TRBV5-1 and TRBJ2-1; 8 bases align to TRBD2. Germline loops: CDR1 SGHRS, CDR2 YFSETQ. J lost 7 bases, V lost 5 bases, and 5 bases had no gene match. The CDR3 is made up of 13 amino acids. CDR3 residues: CASRDGRANEQFF. The CDR3 DNA reads as TGCGCCAGCAGGGACGGGAGGGCAAATGAGCAGTTCTTC. Combining the CDR3 with reference TRBV5-1 and TRBJ2-1 gives the whole variable domain KAGVTQTPRYLIKTRGQQVTLSCSPISGHRSVSWYQQTPGQGLQFLFEYFSETQRNKGNFPGRFSGRQFSNSRSEMNVSTLELGDSALYLCASRDGRANEQFFGPGTRLTVL.

The V and J genes are TRBV5-1 and TRBJ2-7; D not resolved. In germline, CDR1 is SGHRS, CDR2 YFSETQ. This CDR3 has 12 amino acids. Trimming shortened V by 4 bases and J by 2 bases, and 7 bases separated the two germline ends. The CDR3 bases are TGCGCCAGCAGCACAGCCACCTACGAGCAGTACTTC. It yields the protein CASSTATYEQYF.

This chain connects TRBV6-5 to TRBJ1-3; D not certain. Trimming removed 4 bases from V and 2 bases from J, with 3 bases in between. This CDR3 comprises 12 residues. Germline loops: CDR1 MNHEY, CDR2 SVGAGI. The chain's CDR3 is CASSSPGNTIYF. The CDR3 DNA reads TGTGCCAGCAGTTCCCCTGGAAACACCATATATTTT.

This sequence joins TRBV28 and TRBJ1-2; 9 nucleotides line up with TRBD1. The germline V gene has CDR1 MDHEN and CDR2 SYDVKM. This CDR3 comprises 15 residues. V was pared by 6 bases and J by 8 bases, with 13 bases of the junction left unmatched. The CDR3, as DNA: TGTGCCAGCAGCCCTCCCACAGGGGGCGCAGGCGGCTACACCTTC. Its protein product is CASSPPTGGAGGYTF.

Comment on this clone: The sample holds other DNA sequences that translate to the same CDR3. This rearrangement joins TRBV19 to TRBJ2-7; a weak D match, TRBD2 (6 bases). V gave up 1 base and J gave up 6 bases, with 10 bases separating them. The CDR3 extends over 13 amino acids. Germline CDR1 is LNHDA and CDR2 is SQIVND (reference sequence). CDR3: CASSIGWRGEQYF. The CDR3 DNA sequence: TGTGCCAGTAGTATAGGATGGAGGGGCGAGCAGTACTTC.

On this clone itself: Other DNA sequences in this specimen translate into the identical CDR3. The chain uses TRBV7-2 and TRBJ1-5; D gene ambiguous. Deletions cut 1 base from V and 0 bases from J, with 4 bases between. Germline CDR1 reads SGHTA; CDR2 reads FQGNSA. The CDR3 runs 14 residues. The CDR3 is CASSLEGSNQPQHF. In nucleotides, the CDR3 is TGTGCCAGCAGCTTAGAAGGTAGCAATCAGCCCCAGCATTTT.

This clone appeared once. Other DNA sequences from this sample encode an identical CDR3 as well. The chain carries TRBV7-2 and TRBJ1-5; weak D call: TRBD1 (5 bases). Deletions cut 1 base from V and 6 bases from J, with 7 bases between. Germline-derived CDR1 and CDR2 are SGHTA and FQGNSA. The CDR3 consists of 13 residues. The CDR3 region is CASSLDRGQPQHF. As DNA, the CDR3 is TGTGCCAGCAGCTTAGATAGGGGTCAGCCCCAGCATTTT.

This clone has just a few counts. The rearrangement uses TRBV18 and TRBJ2-2; no clear D. Per the germline V gene, CDR1 is KGHSH and CDR2 is LQKENI. This CDR3 region has 13 residues. V was trimmed by 3 bases and J by 6 bases, leaving 8 bases between them. As DNA, the CDR3 is TGTGCCAGCTCACCCGACTTCTCCGGGGAGCTGTTTTTT. Protein product: CASSPDFSGELFF.

This clone was counted a single time. The chain carries TRBV19 and TRBJ2-7; no clear D. The V gene's germline CDR1 is LNHDA and CDR2 SQIVND (reference sequence). Between the trimmed V and J ends, which lost 1 base and 2 bases, there was a span of 9 bases. The CDR3 is 14 residues long. DNA of the CDR3: TGTGCCAGTAGTATAGTGGCACCCCCCTACGAGCAGTACTTC. Translated, it gives CASSIVAPPYEQYF.

The chain uses TRBV30 and TRBJ2-7, with TRBD2 matching over 10 bases. Germline values: CDR1 GTSNPN, CDR2 SVGIG (reference sequence). There are 11 residues in the CDR3. With 4 bases clipped from V and 11 bases from J, the junction kept 5 bases outside the gene matches. CDR3 amino acids: CAWTSLAGEYF. The CDR3, as DNA: TGTGCCTGGACTAGTCTAGCGGGAGAGTACTTC.

The V and J genes are TRBV5-5 and TRBJ1-3; D might be TRBD1 (6 bases). In germline, CDR1 is SGHKS, CDR2 YYEKEE (reference sequence). The V end lost 0 bases, the J end lost 2 bases, and 9 bases lay between the germline ends. The CDR3 extends over 15 amino acids. CDR3 loop: CASSLDRVPGNTIYF. Here the CDR3 DNA reads TGTGCCAGCAGCTTGGACAGGGTCCCTGGAAACACCATATATTTT.